These 31 T cell receptor beta chains were sequenced from one sample in a study of T cells after yellow fever vaccination. TCRdb re-called the 5' RACE reads with MiXCR, one entry per CDR3 protein. Of hundreds of thousands of distinct CDR3 sequences in the sample, approximately 12% were seen once. Sequenced material: PBMCs, taken on the day of the yellow fever booster vaccination. These receptor sequences come from a man aged 30 to 45 who received the YFV17D yellow fever vaccine.

This clonotype turned up a few times. The gene calls are TRBV5-1 and TRBJ1-1; D is unclear. With 0 bases removed from V and 5 bases from J, the gap between germline ends came to 8 bases. The CDR3 is 13 residues long. Per germline, CDR1 SGHRS and CDR2 YFSETQ. CDR3 DNA: TGCGCCAGCAGCTTGGCGATAGGGACTGAAGCTTTCTTT. This translates into CASSLAIGTEAFF.

The V gene is TRBV29-1, the J gene TRBJ2-1; no firm D call. Germline V gene lookup returns CDR1 SQVTM and CDR2 ANQGSEA. V gave up 1 base and J gave up 3 bases, with 13 bases separating them. The CDR3 is 15 residues long. Here the CDR3 reads CSVEAPQRVYNEQFF. The DNA for the CDR3 is TGCAGCGTTGAAGCCCCGCAGCGAGTCTACAATGAGCAGTTCTTC.

The DNA for the CDR3 is TGTGCCAGCAGCTTATGGGGGCGGACGAACGAGCAGTACTTC. Encoded protein: CASSLWGRTNEQYF. The chain links TRBV7-2 to TRBJ2-7; D may be TRBD1 (6 bases). Trimming shortened V by 2 bases and J by 5 bases, and 13 bases separated the two germline ends. This CDR3 has 14 residues. Per germline, CDR1 SGHTA and CDR2 FQGNSA.

The J gene is TRBJ2-3, the V gene TRBV7-2, with 9 bases that match TRBD2. The CDR3 is 16 residues long. The V gene end was trimmed by 5 bases and the J gene end by 2 bases; junction bases not matched to a gene: 8. The germline V gene encodes CDR1 SGHTA and CDR2 FQGNSA. The CDR3 sequence: CASSPNRGRVTDTQYF. In DNA, the CDR3 is TGTGCCAGCAGCCCAAACCGCGGGAGGGTCACAGATACGCAGTATTTT.

This clonotype appeared a few times. The chain carries TRBV7-2 and TRBJ2-7, with D possibly TRBD2 on 6 matching bases. From germline, CDR1 is SGHTA and CDR2 FQGNSA. This CDR3 comprises 14 residues. V was pared by 1 base and J by 3 bases, with 10 bases between. CDR3 nucleotide sequence: TGTGCCAGCAGCTTAGAACTCGGGGGCTACGAGCAGTACTTC. Translating it yields CASSLELGGYEQYF.

This clonotype was seen only a few times. The J gene is TRBJ2-5, the V gene TRBV6-1; D is uncertain. The CDR3 has 12 residues. V dropped 7 bases and J dropped 4 bases, with 10 bases sitting between them. The V gene's germline CDR1 is MNHNS and CDR2 SASEGT. CDR3: CASIRNRETQYF. CDR3 DNA: TGTGCCAGCATCAGGAACAGAGAGACCCAGTACTTC.

J is TRBJ2-3 and V is TRBV7-3, with TRBD2 as a possible D gene (6 bases). The CDR3 covers 13 residues. Germline lookup yields CDR1 SGHTA and CDR2 FQGTGA. The V gene lost 3 bases and the J gene lost 5 bases, with 9 bases spanning the gap. CDR3: CASSFRGIDTQYF. For the CDR3, the DNA is TGTGCCAGCAGCTTCCGGGGGATAGATACGCAGTATTTT.

This clonotype has more than one count but fewer than ten. This chain connects TRBV20-1 to TRBJ2-3; D may be TRBD2 (5 bases). The length of the CDR3 is 17 residues. Trimming pared 1 base from V and 0 bases from J, leaving 17 bases between. Germline CDR1 and CDR2: DFQATT and SNEGSKA (reference sequence). CDR3 in amino acids: CSARASLGGLSTDTQYF. CDR3 bases: TGCAGTGCTAGAGCCTCACTAGGCGGATTGAGCACAGATACGCAGTATTTT.

This clonotype has ten or more counts. The rearrangement joins TRBV18 to TRBJ1-2, with TRBD1 identical over 7 bases. The CDR3 consists of 14 residues. V dropped 2 bases and J dropped 7; count of bases not matched to a gene: 7. Germline V lookup: CDR1 KGHSH, CDR2 LQKENI. CDR3 residues: CASSPSDRVAGYTF. The DNA of the CDR3 is TGTGCCAGCTCACCATCAGACAGGGTAGCTGGCTACACCTTC.

The rearrangement links TRBV7-2 to TRBJ2-1; 14 bases are a match to TRBD2. The J segment lost 9 bases and the V segment lost 5 bases, leaving 9 bases of the junction unmatched. Per the germline V gene, CDR1 is SGHTA and CDR2 is FQGNSA. The CDR3 is 16 residues long. The CDR3 sequence is CASSPPGLAGVGEQFF. CDR3 nucleotide sequence: TGTGCCAGCAGCCCTCCGGGACTAGCGGGAGTTGGTGAGCAGTTCTTC.

J is TRBJ2-7 and V is TRBV11-2, with D maybe TRBD1 (6 bases). The germline V gene encodes CDR1 SGHAT and CDR2 FQNNGV. Trimming removed 1 base at V and 2 bases at J, with 12 bases between. This CDR3 has 15 amino acids. Here the CDR3 reads CASSLGRAGAYEQYF. CDR3 DNA: TGTGCCAGCAGCTTAGGGAGAGCAGGGGCCTACGAGCAGTACTTC.

The V and J genes are TRBV5-1 and TRBJ1-1, with 8 nucleotides matching TRBD1. Germline V gives CDR1 SGHRS, CDR2 YFSETQ. Trimming at V came to 4 bases and at J to 5 bases, leaving 16 bases not matched to a gene. This CDR3 contains 17 residues. The CDR3 here is CASSGDRGGRGQTEAFF. The CDR3 nucleotides are TGCGCCAGCAGCGGGGACCGAGGGGGCAGGGGGCAAACTGAAGCTTTCTTT.

The chain has TRBV28 and TRBJ1-2; D remains unclear. Germline CDR1 reads MDHEN; CDR2 reads SYDVKM. V was pared by 7 bases and J by 1 base, with 16 bases between. CDR3 length equals 15 residues. The chain's CDR3 is CASTSGSGNNYGYTF. CDR3 DNA sequence: TGTGCCAGCACCTCTGGGTCGGGGAATAACTATGGCTACACCTTC.

This clonotype was counted only a few times. This rearrangement joins TRBV20-1 to TRBJ1-5; a possible D gene is TRBD1 (6 bases). Trimming cost V 6 bases and J 6 bases, with 12 bases left between them. There are 12 residues in the CDR3. The V gene's germline CDR1 is DFQATT and CDR2 SNEGSKA (reference sequence). The CDR3 sequence is CSARAGAQPQHF. CDR3 DNA: TGCAGTGCCCGCGCGGGGGCTCAGCCCCAGCATTTT.

A few counts support this clonotype. V gene TRBV5-5 combines with J gene TRBJ2-7; 8 bases are shared with TRBD2. V was clipped by 0 bases and J by 3 bases; unmatched bases: 5. The CDR3 is made up of 15 amino acids. In germline, CDR1 is SGHKS, CDR2 YYEKEE (reference sequence). CDR3 amino acids: CASSLAATSDYEQYF. The DNA for the CDR3 is TGTGCCAGCAGCTTGGCTGCGACTAGCGACTACGAGCAGTACTTC.

The rearrangement uses TRBV5-4 and TRBJ2-1; 9 positions agree with TRBD2. The CDR3 is made up of 18 amino acids. Germline values: CDR1 SGHNT, CDR2 YYREEE (reference sequence). Trimming at V came to 7 bases and at J to 0 bases, leaving 14 bases not matched to a gene. The CDR3 DNA reads TGTGCCAGCTATCCCAGGCTAGCGGGGACCAGCTCCTACAATGAGCAGTTCTTC. Residues: CASYPRLAGTSSYNEQFF. Together with reference TRBV5-4 and TRBJ2-1, the CDR3 gives the full variable domain: ETGVTQSPTHLIKTRGQQVTLRCSSQSGHNTVSWYQQALGQGPQFIFQYYREEENGRGNFPPRFSGLQFPNYSSELNVNALELDDSALYLCASYPRLAGTSSYNEQFFGPGTRLTVL.

This clonotype has a handful of counts. The rearrangement joins TRBV20-1 to TRBJ1-3, with a tentative D call TRBD1 (5 bases). The germline gives CDR1 DFQATT, CDR2 SNEGSKA (reference sequence). This CDR3 comprises 14 residues. V gave up 3 bases and J gave up 2 bases, with 11 bases separating them. The CDR3 coding sequence is TGCAGTGCTAGGGGCCAGGGAACTGGAAACACCATATATTTT. Its translation: CSARGQGTGNTIYF.

The rearrangement links TRBV20-1 to TRBJ2-1, with no clear D. The V gene lost 3 bases and the J gene lost 1 base, with 16 bases spanning the gap. CDR1 is DFQATT, CDR2 SNEGSKA, per germline (reference sequence). The CDR3 extends over 16 amino acids. The CDR3 is CSASPAPAKSYNEQFF. The CDR3 DNA is TGCAGTGCTAGTCCCGCGCCGGCTAAGTCCTACAATGAGCAGTTCTTC.

The rearrangement uses TRBV7-3 and TRBJ2-3; D tentatively reads TRBD1 or TRBD2 (6 bases each). V lost 7 bases and J lost 2, with 16 bases in between. Germline V CDR1 and CDR2: SGHTA, FQGTGA. This CDR3 comprises 15 residues. In nucleotides, the CDR3 is TGTGCCAGCATTGAACAGGGAGGTAACACAGATACGCAGTATTTT. Translation: CASIEQGGNTDTQYF.

The chain recombines TRBV18 with TRBJ2-7; D remains unclear. From germline, CDR1 is KGHSH and CDR2 LQKENI. The CDR3 runs 14 residues. The V gene lost 3 bases and the J gene lost 0 bases, with 9 bases spanning the gap. The CDR3 coding sequence is TGTGCCAGCTCACCCATACAGACCTCCTACGAGCAGTACTTC. This sequence encodes CASSPIQTSYEQYF.

CDR3 residues: CASSPLGDEGYTF. CDR3 coding DNA: TGTGCCAGCTCACCGTTAGGTGATGAGGGCTACACCTTC. This sequence joins TRBV18 and TRBJ1-2; D gene ambiguous. CDR1 is KGHSH and CDR2 is LQKENI in the germline V gene. V was clipped by 3 bases and J by 8 bases, with 13 bases between them. The CDR3 is 13 amino acids.

The chain links TRBV4-2 to TRBJ1-5; D may be TRBD1 (5 bases). This CDR3 is built from 16 residues. Germline loops: CDR1 LGHNA, CDR2 YNFKEQ. Trimming took off 4 bases at V and 6 bases at J, with 19 bases between the two ends. CDR3 sequence (DNA): TGTGCCAGCAGCCTTAAGGACACGCTGCGCTTTCAGCCCCAGCATTTT. Protein product: CASSLKDTLRFQPQHF.

There are a few counts of this clonotype. This sequence joins TRBV5-1 and TRBJ2-5; 7 positions match TRBD1. This CDR3 comprises 16 residues. With V trimmed by 7 bases and J by 1 base, 13 bases remained unmatched. Germline CDR1 SGHRS, CDR2 YFSETQ. CDR3 amino acids: CASGSKLTGSQETQYF. The DNA for the CDR3 is TGCGCCAGCGGCTCAAAACTGACAGGGAGCCAAGAGACCCAGTACTTC.

The genes are TRBV19 and TRBJ2-4, with D uncertain. Germline V CDR1 and CDR2: LNHDA, SQIVND (reference sequence). CDR3 size: 16 residues. Trimming took 6 bases from V and 3 from J, leaving 18 bases between them. The CDR3 region has the DNA TGTGCCAGTAGCCACCTGGACGGGTCGGGCAAAAACATTCAGTACTTC. Protein sequence: CASSHLDGSGKNIQYF.

The chain uses TRBV7-2 and TRBJ2-7; 7 bases agree with TRBD1. The CDR3 consists of 15 residues. CDR1 and CDR2 (germline): SGHTA, FQGNSA. The J segment lost 4 bases and the V segment lost 5 bases, leaving 11 bases of the junction unmatched. CDR3: CASSIGGGPRYEQYF. For the CDR3, the DNA is TGTGCCAGCAGCATAGGGGGCGGACCAAGATACGAGCAGTACTTC. Looking up the rest from reference TRBV7-2 and TRBJ2-7 gives the full variable domain: GAGVSQSPSNKVTEKGKDVELRCDPISGHTALYWYRQSLGQGLEFLIYFQGNSAPDKSGLPSDRFSAERTGGSVSTLTIQRTQQEDSAVYLCASSIGGGPRYEQYFGPGTRLTVT.

This clonotype was counted at least ten times. This chain uses TRBV9 with TRBJ2-5, with 13 bases that match TRBD2. CDR1 is SGDLS, CDR2 YYNGEE, per germline. This CDR3 comprises 15 residues. Unmatched junction bases numbered 4, after V lost 3 bases and J lost 5 bases. In nucleotides, the CDR3 is TGTGCCAGCAGCGGCGGACTAGCGGGAGTTGAGACCCAGTACTTC. Amino acids: CASSGGLAGVETQYF.

The rearrangement uses TRBV19 and TRBJ2-3; 11 nucleotides match TRBD1. With 6 bases clipped from V and 4 bases from J, the junction kept 9 bases outside the gene matches. Germline V gene sequence: CDR1 LNHDA, CDR2 SQIVND (reference sequence). CDR3 length: 16 amino acids. CDR3 amino acids: CASRWDRGSGSDTQYF. DNA of the CDR3: TGTGCCAGTAGGTGGGACAGGGGGAGTGGGTCAGATACGCAGTATTTT. The whole variable domain, remainder taken from reference TRBV19 and TRBJ2-3, is DGGITQSPKYLFRKEGQNVTLSCEQNLNHDAMYWYRQDPGQGLRLIYYSQIVNDFQKGDIAEGYSVSREKKESFPLTVTSAQKNPTAFYLCASRWDRGSGSDTQYFGPGTRLTVL.

This clonotype showed up just a few times. This chain joins TRBV2 and TRBJ2-1; D is uncertain. V lost 2 bases and J 0 bases, leaving 8 bases between the germline ends. This CDR3 is built from 15 residues. Germline V gene data show CDR1 as SNHLY and CDR2 as FYNNEI. In DNA, the CDR3 is TGTGCCAGCAGTGAATTTCAAAACTCCTACAATGAGCAGTTCTTC. Translation: CASSEFQNSYNEQFF. The variable domain in full, completed from reference TRBV2 and TRBJ2-1, reads EPEVTQTPSHQVTQMGQEVILRCVPISNHLYFYWYRQILGQKVEFLVSFYNNEISEKSEIFDDQFSVERPDGSNFTLKIRSTKLEDSAMYFCASSEFQNSYNEQFFGPGTRLTVL.

The chain carries TRBV6-2 or TRBV6-3 and TRBJ2-7; possibly TRBD1 or TRBD2 for D (5 bases each). Trimming removed 6 bases at V and 4 bases at J, with 31 bases between. CDR3 length: 19 residues. Germline values: CDR1 MNHEY, CDR2 SVGEGT. CDR3 protein: CASSSPTGGRPGTAYEQYF. The CDR3, as DNA: TGTGCCAGCAGCAGCCCCACGGGCGGAAGACCCGGGACGGCGTACGAGCAGTACTTC.

This clonotype was counted at least ten times. CDR3 DNA sequence: TGTGCCAGCAGCGAAAACCCGGGACAGGGAAGGACTGAAGCTTTCTTT. This codes for CASSENPGQGRTEAFF. The gene calls are TRBV7-9 and TRBJ1-1, with TRBD1 identical over 9 bases. This CDR3 is 16 amino acids long. V shed 5 bases and J 5 bases; nucleotides not matched to a gene: 12. Germline CDR1 and CDR2: SEHNR and FQNEAQ (reference sequence).

The V gene is TRBV14, the J gene TRBJ2-1; 10 nucleotides line up with TRBD1. Germline assignment: CDR1 SGHDN and CDR2 FVKESK. V lost 2 bases and J lost 3; bases outside the gene matches: 4. The CDR3 consists of 16 residues. CDR3 sequence (DNA): TGTGCCAGCAGCCAACAGACAGGGGGCAACTACAATGAGCAGTTCTTC. Translation: CASSQQTGGNYNEQFF.